The 27 T cell receptor beta chains in this list originate from one sample, sequenced in a study of neurological immune-mediated disorders. Indicated time point: longitudinal time-point 2. MiXCR was run by TCRdb on the 5' RACE reads, yielding one entry per CDR3 protein. Of tens of thousands of distinct CDR3 sequences listed, approximately 13% are singletons. The specimen sequenced was PBMCs. Every receptor here comes from a female donor with HTLV-1-associated myelopathy (HAM/TSP).

On this clonotype: A much larger clone lies a single base off, so this may be a read error. The chain joins TRBV12-3 or TRBV12-4 to TRBJ2-3; D possibly matches TRBD1 or TRBD2 (5 bases each). Trimming pared 6 bases from V and 1 base from J, leaving 14 bases between. The CDR3 loop spans 15 amino acids. CDR3 region: CASRRSRGGTDTQYF. The CDR3 DNA sequence: TGTGCCAGCAGACGTTCTAGAGGGGGCACAGATACGCAGTATTTT.

J is TRBJ1-2 and V is TRBV10-3; D ambiguous. V dropped 3 bases and J dropped 5 bases, with 7 bases sitting between them. Germline V gives CDR1 ENHRY, CDR2 SYGVKD. The CDR3 runs 12 residues. The CDR3 DNA reads as TGTGCCATCAGTGAATCCGGGTATGGCTACACCTTC. It translates to CAISESGYGYTF.

The chain carries TRBV18 and TRBJ1-2; 8 bases line up with TRBD1. CDR1 is KGHSH, CDR2 LQKENI, per germline. V lost 1 base to trimming and J lost 4 bases; unmatched junction nucleotides: 11. The CDR3 spans 17 residues. DNA of the CDR3: TGTGCCAGCTCACCACTGCTGTCGACAGGGGAAGGCTATGGCTACACCTTC. It yields the protein CASSPLLSTGEGYGYTF.

This CDR3 is CASSLLAESGELFF. CDR3 nucleotide sequence: TGTGCCAGCAGCCTTTTAGCTGAGTCCGGGGAGCTGTTTTTT. The genes are TRBV7-2 and TRBJ2-2, with unresolved D. Germline V lookup: CDR1 SGHTA, CDR2 FQGNSA. The V and J ends lost 5 bases and 6 bases respectively, with 13 bases between them. This CDR3 contains 14 residues.

This clonotype was detected many times. The genes are TRBV5-1 and TRBJ2-5, with D uncertain. Deletions cut 0 bases from V and 2 bases from J, with 8 bases between. Germline values: CDR1 SGHRS, CDR2 YFSETQ. This CDR3 has 14 amino acids. The CDR3 here is CASSLAAAQETQYF. The CDR3 nucleotides are TGCGCCAGCAGCTTGGCCGCAGCTCAAGAGACCCAGTACTTC.

This clonotype was observed at least ten times. V usage is TRBV5-1 and J usage is TRBJ2-5; 7 nucleotides match TRBD1. With V trimmed by 5 bases and J by 5 bases, 6 bases remained unmatched. Germline V gene lookup returns CDR1 SGHRS and CDR2 YFSETQ. The CDR3 extends over 13 amino acids. The CDR3 is CASSPDRAETQYF. The DNA of the CDR3 is TGCGCCAGCAGTCCTGACAGGGCTGAGACCCAGTACTTC.

There are many counts of this clonotype. The CDR3 here is CASRPGGLGEQYF. The CDR3 bases are TGTGCCAGCAGACCAGGCGGGCTCGGGGAGCAGTACTTC. This rearrangement joins TRBV12-3 or TRBV12-4 to TRBJ2-7; a possible D gene is TRBD2 (5 bases). This CDR3 is 13 amino acids long. Trimming took 6 bases from V and 7 from J, leaving 16 bases between them.

In this sample, this clonotype turned up many times. The rearrangement joins TRBV25-1 to TRBJ2-3; possibly TRBD1 for D (5 bases). The CDR3 spans 13 residues. Germline lookup yields CDR1 MGHDK and CDR2 SYGVNS. Trimming took 6 bases from V and 4 from J, leaving 11 bases between them. The chain's CDR3 is CASRARTPDTQYF. CDR3 bases: TGTGCCAGCAGGGCAAGGACACCAGATACGCAGTATTTT.

This clonotype was observed at least ten times. This chain uses TRBV5-6 with TRBJ1-4; TRBD1 is a possible D gene (5 bases). Germline lookup yields CDR1 SGHDT and CDR2 YYEEEE. Trimming removed 4 bases at V and 14 bases at J, with 21 bases between. The CDR3 length is 14 residues. This CDR3 reads CASSPGVGQGLLFF. The CDR3 region has the DNA TGTGCCAGCAGCCCCGGAGTAGGGCAGGGCCTTCTGTTTTTT.

This clonotype was counted many times. The chain recombines TRBV4-1 with TRBJ2-2, with a weak D call TRBD2 (6 bases). Germline V lookup: CDR1 MGHRA, CDR2 YSYEKL. V shed 2 bases and J shed 4 bases, with 20 bases lying between them. The CDR3 has 18 amino acids. CDR3 amino acids: CASSQSSRPGGGTGELFF. The CDR3 bases are TGCGCCAGCAGCCAATCTAGTCGTCCCGGGGGAGGCACCGGGGAGCTGTTTTTT.

In its sample, this clonotype was seen many times. This chain uses TRBV29-1 with TRBJ1-6, with 9 bases lining up with TRBD1. This CDR3 comprises 16 residues. Germline V gene lookup returns CDR1 SQVTM and CDR2 ANQGSEA. V shed 7 bases, J shed 2 bases, and the junction held 9 bases outside the gene matches. CDR3 in amino acids: CSAGQGSGPYNSPLHF. The CDR3 bases are TGCAGCGCCGGACAGGGGTCGGGCCCCTATAATTCACCCCTCCACTTT.

Many counts were recorded for this clonotype. The chain couples TRBV7-9 to TRBJ1-4; weak D call: TRBD1 (5 bases). From germline, CDR1 is SEHNR and CDR2 FQNEAQ (reference sequence). The CDR3 loop spans 15 amino acids. The germline V and J ends were trimmed by 0 bases and 8 bases, with 13 bases remaining between them. This chain's CDR3 is CASSLASAGREKLFF. CDR3 nucleotides: TGTGCCAGCAGCTTAGCATCGGCAGGGAGGGAAAAACTGTTTTTT.

This clonotype was detected only once. J is TRBJ1-2 and V is TRBV10-2; TRBD1 might be the D (6 bases). Trimming removed 5 bases from V and 8 bases from J, with 21 bases in between. The CDR3 totals 15 residues. The germline CDR1 and CDR2 sequences are WSHSY and SAAADI. The CDR3 here is CASSKKPGAGDGYTF. CDR3 DNA sequence: TGCGCCAGCAGTAAAAAACCTGGGGCAGGGGACGGCTACACCTTC.

To note about this clonotype: A much more abundant neighbour one base away suggests this may be a read error. This chain connects TRBV20-1 to TRBJ2-3; the D gene is possibly TRBD2 (5 bases). Trimming stripped 3 bases from V and 5 bases from J, with 21 bases between. Germline loops: CDR1 DFQATT, CDR2 SNEGSKA (reference sequence). The CDR3 extends over 16 amino acids. The CDR3 protein is CSASLFSRVVRDTQYF. CDR3 in DNA: TGCAGTGCTAGTTTATTCTCGCGGGTGGTTCGAGATACGCAGTATTTT.

This clonotype turned up a few times. The gene calls are TRBV18 and TRBJ2-1; D is possibly TRBD2 (5 bases). The V end lost 1 base, the J end lost 1 base, and 14 bases lay between the germline ends. Germline V gene lookup returns CDR1 KGHSH and CDR2 LQKENI. The CDR3 totals 17 residues. In DNA, the CDR3 is TGTGCCAGCTCACCACGGGCTGCGGGCACTTCCTACAATGAGCAGTTCTTC. It specifies CASSPRAAGTSYNEQFF. The full variable domain, rest sourced from reference TRBV18 and TRBJ2-1, is NAGVMQNPRHLVRRRGQEARLRCSPMKGHSHVYWYRQLPEEGLKFMVYLQKENIIDESGMPKERFSAEFPKEGPSILRIQQVVRGDSAAYFCASSPRAAGTSYNEQFFGPGTRLTVL.

This clonotype has ten or more counts. This chain uses TRBV5-1 with TRBJ2-7; a weak D match, TRBD1 (6 bases). This CDR3 has 19 residues. Germline V gene sequence: CDR1 SGHRS, CDR2 YFSETQ. The V and J ends lost 0 bases and 4 bases respectively, with 26 bases between them. CDR3 amino acids: CASSLGGSRGPKGMYEQYF. Written as DNA, the CDR3 is TGCGCCAGCAGCTTGGGAGGAAGCAGGGGTCCGAAAGGAATGTACGAGCAGTACTTC. Full variable domain (rest looked up from reference TRBV5-1 and TRBJ2-7): KAGVTQTPRYLIKTRGQQVTLSCSPISGHRSVSWYQQTPGQGLQFLFEYFSETQRNKGNFPGRFSGRQFSNSRSEMNVSTLELGDSALYLCASSLGGSRGPKGMYEQYFGPGTRLTVT.

This clonotype was recorded at least ten times. The V and J genes are TRBV12-3 or TRBV12-4 and TRBJ2-3; no clear D. Trimming took off 0 bases at V and 2 bases at J, with 15 bases between the two ends. The CDR3 extends over 17 amino acids. CDR3 DNA: TGTGCCAGCAGTTTAGCGCTCAAAACCCCGTCCACAGATACGCAGTATTTT. Protein: CASSLALKTPSTDTQYF.

The sample holds many counts of this clonotype. CDR3: CASSKGGGGRNYGYTF. CDR3 sequence (DNA): TGTGCCAGCAGCAAGGGGGGAGGGGGAAGGAACTATGGCTACACCTTC. V usage is TRBV7-9 and J usage is TRBJ1-2; D is possibly TRBD1 (6 bases). This CDR3 region has 16 residues. V lost 5 bases, J lost 2 bases, and 18 bases lay in between. Germline-derived CDR1 and CDR2 are SEHNR and FQNEAQ (reference sequence).

This clonotype was seen ten or more times. The rearrangement links TRBV2 to TRBJ1-2; D not resolved. V was cut by 5 bases and J by 1 base, with 11 bases left in between. Germline CDR1 is SNHLY and CDR2 is FYNNEI. The length of the CDR3 is 14 residues. CDR3 amino acids: CASSTILINYGYTF. CDR3 sequence (DNA): TGTGCCAGCAGTACCATATTGATTAACTATGGCTACACCTTC.

Concerning this clonotype itself: A much larger clone is a single base away; this may be a read error. This chain uses TRBV7-2 with TRBJ2-3; 7 bases align to TRBD2. The CDR3 is 16 amino acids. The germline V gene encodes CDR1 SGHTA and CDR2 FQGNSA. Here the CDR3 DNA reads TGTGTCAGCAGCTTAGCGGGTACTTCTAGCCGGGATACGCAGTATTTT. Residues: CVSSLAGTSSRDTQYF.

The sample holds a few counts of this clonotype. V usage is TRBV7-2 and J usage is TRBJ1-3; TRBD1 might be the D (6 bases). Germline assignment: CDR1 SGHTA and CDR2 FQGNSA. The CDR3 has 14 residues. The V end lost 8 bases, the J end lost 2 bases, and 13 bases lay between the germline ends. The CDR3 spells CASGRGITGNTIYF. The CDR3 DNA is TGTGCCAGCGGCAGGGGAATTACTGGAAACACCATATATTTT.

The rearrangement joins TRBV30 to TRBJ2-7, with D perhaps matching TRBD2 (6 bases). This CDR3 is 17 amino acids long. V lost 1 base, J lost 5 bases, and 24 bases lay in between. The V gene's germline CDR1 is GTSNPN and CDR2 SVGIG (reference sequence). The CDR3 sequence: CAWSAGTPSVLADEQYF. The CDR3 nucleotides read TGTGCCTGGAGTGCGGGGACTCCTTCCGTGCTGGCCGACGAGCAGTACTTC.

This clonotype was detected ten times or more. The genes are TRBV2 and TRBJ2-6, with D perhaps given as TRBD1 or TRBD2 (5 bases each). The germline V and J ends were trimmed by 6 bases and 2 bases, with 11 bases remaining between them. The CDR3 runs 15 residues. CDR1 and CDR2 (germline): SNHLY, FYNNEI. For the CDR3, the DNA is TGTGCCAGCAGGATCAGGGACGCTGGGGCCAACGTCCTGACTTTC. It yields the protein CASRIRDAGANVLTF.

The V call is TRBV6-6, the J call TRBJ2-3; no clear D. Germline loops: CDR1 MNHNY, CDR2 SVGAGI (reference sequence). The germline V and J ends were trimmed by 2 bases and 0 bases, with 6 bases remaining between them. The CDR3 spans 14 residues. As DNA, the CDR3 is TGTGCCAGCAGTTACGGGATCAGCACAGATACGCAGTATTTT. Amino acid sequence: CASSYGISTDTQYF.

This clonotype was counted many times. This chain connects TRBV4-1 to TRBJ2-3, with TRBD1 as a possible D gene (7 bases). V was trimmed by 3 bases and J by 0 bases, leaving 16 bases between them. The CDR3 contains 17 residues. Germline CDR1 MGHRA, CDR2 YSYEKL. The CDR3 DNA reads as TGCGCCAGCAGCCAGGCGGAGGGGGCGCGAAGCACAGATACGCAGTATTTT. This gives the protein CASSQAEGARSTDTQYF.

This clonotype was observed at least ten times. This chain's CDR3 is CASSEAGQYDEQFF. The CDR3 DNA is TGTGCCAGCAGTGAAGCGGGGCAGTACGATGAGCAGTTCTTC. The rearrangement uses TRBV6-1 and TRBJ2-1; a weak D match, TRBD1 (5 bases). The CDR3 totals 14 residues. Trimming pared 0 bases from V and 8 bases from J, leaving 11 bases between. CDR1 is MNHNS and CDR2 is SASEGT in the germline V gene.

At least ten counts were recorded for this clonotype. The rearrangement joins TRBV10-3 to TRBJ2-1; 9 positions match TRBD1. The CDR3 sequence is 14 residues long. Germline V gives CDR1 ENHRY, CDR2 SYGVKD. J was trimmed by 10 bases and V by 7 bases; bases with no gene match: 11. In nucleotides, the CDR3 is TGTGCCATCATGACGGACAGGGGATATTCGGAGCAGTTCTTC. This gives the protein CAIMTDRGYSEQFF.